This TCR beta chain originates from a study of cytomegalovirus exposure and HLA in healthy donors. A multiplex PCR was run with 60 Vbeta primers and 13 Jbeta primers. Per the authors' pipeline: As a later analysis found, there were about 80 million unique TCR beta chains, of which roughly 11 million were shared. Clones were read by immunoSEQ multiplex PCR, and TCRdb kept only the in-frame ones, dropping some. V and J calls and clone size come straight from that table; D and trimming were deduced from the DNA. The repertoire holds fewer than 200,000 clones, with about four fifths as singletons. This clone appeared a single time. The antigen remains undetermined. Study conclusions and caveats: Cytomegalovirus-associated status was assigned to approximately 160 TCR beta chains.

Germline V gene sequence: CDR1 MDHEN, CDR2 SYDVKM. CDR3 size: 16 residues. V lost 2 bases and J 1 base, leaving 12 bases between the germline ends. The sequence came from a woman aged 50 to 60 in good health and CMV-seronegative. The chain carries TRBV28 and TRBJ1-5, with D possibly TRBD1 on 6 matching bases. Sequences were obtained from PBMCs. The chain's CDR3 is CASSLGTGRSNQPQHF. CDR3 DNA: TGTGCCAGCAGTTTAGGTACAGGGCGAAGCAATCAGCCCCAGCATTTT.